A single sample gave rise to the 4 T cell receptor beta chains below, sequenced in a study of blood T cell repertoires in COVID-19. The assay was immunoSEQ multiplex PCR, and TCRdb's table has in-frame clones only and misses some. The sample records more than 150,000 clones, 86% being singletons. The source material was peripheral blood. These receptors all stem from an older man with active or convalescent COVID-19.

The V call is TRBV10-3, the J call TRBJ1-6; 7 positions match TRBD1. This CDR3 comprises 15 residues. Germline lookup yields CDR1 ENHRY and CDR2 SYGVKD. V was pared by 6 bases and J by 7 bases, with 9 bases of the junction left unmatched. Here the CDR3 reads CAIRGVGRGNSPLHF. The CDR3 DNA reads as TGTGCCATCAGGGGCGTAGGCAGGGGGAATTCACCCCTCCACTTT.

Points on this clone: One end of the junction fails to match germline, which may point to a read error. V and J are TRBV4-3 and TRBJ2-7; 8 nucleotides match TRBD2. Germline CDR1 LGHNA, CDR2 YSLEER. CDR3 length equals 17 residues. The CDR3: CASSQELAGRASDEQYF. The CDR3 DNA is TGCGCCAGCAGCCAAGAATTGGCCGGGAGGGCCTCCGACGAGCAGTACTTC.

The chain recombines TRBV5-1 with TRBJ2-2; a weak D match, TRBD1 (6 bases). Germline values: CDR1 SGHRS, CDR2 YFSETQ. V lost 3 bases and J 0 bases, leaving 12 bases between the germline ends. This CDR3 is 16 amino acids long. The CDR3 loop reads CASSYTGTSNTGELFF. Here the CDR3 DNA reads TGCGCCAGCAGCTACACAGGGACCTCGAACACCGGGGAGCTGTTTTTT.

The chain couples TRBV29-1 to TRBJ1-5; no firm D call. Germline assignment: CDR1 SQVTM and CDR2 ANQGSEA. The V end was cut by 7 bases, the J end by 5 bases, with 15 bases between. CDR3 length: 13 amino acids. CDR3: CSGARALDQPQHF. In nucleotides, the CDR3 is TGCAGCGGGGCCAGAGCCCTGGATCAGCCCCAGCATTTT.